These T cell receptor beta chains were read from a single sample in a study of blood T cell repertoires in COVID-19. Sequenced by immunoSEQ multiplex PCR; TCRdb stores in-frame clones only, minus some. Seen here are under 200,000 clones, 88% observed once, and the top ten hold approximately 6%. Sample: peripheral blood. The receptors were sampled from a middle-aged man with active or convalescent COVID-19. CDR3s leave out the opening cysteine and the closing phenylalanine or tryptophan.

CDR3 length: 15; V gene: TRBV4-2; J gene: TRBJ2-7; CDR3 protein: ASSQVVGSGTVYEQY
CDR3 length: 12; V gene: TRBV15; J gene: TRBJ1-3; CDR3 protein: ATSSGGTGNTIY
CDR3 length: 12; V gene: TRBV6-1; J gene: TRBJ2-3; CDR3 protein: ASSETVNTDTQY
CDR3 length: 15; V gene: TRBV6-2/TRBV6-3; J gene: TRBJ2-5; CDR3 protein: ASSRAGREKRQETQY
CDR3 length: 14; V gene: TRBV15; J gene: TRBJ2-3; CDR3 protein: ATSRVAGGPTDTQY
CDR3 length: 17; V gene: TRBV5-6; J gene: TRBJ1-5; CDR3 protein: ASSLGTGGTAYSNQPQH
CDR3 length: 15; V gene: TRBV14; J gene: TRBJ2-1; CDR3 protein: ASSHKIRVSSYNEQF
CDR3 length: 11; V gene: TRBV6-5; J gene: TRBJ1-2; CDR3 protein: ASSYSTGVGYT
CDR3 length: 13; V gene: TRBV19; J gene: TRBJ2-5; CDR3 protein: ASRGLVAGRETQY
CDR3 length: 13; V gene: TRBV7-9; J gene: TRBJ2-1; CDR3 protein: ASSKTGGWDNEQF
CDR3 length: 14; V gene: TRBV15; J gene: TRBJ2-7; CDR3 protein: ATSRDSRGKNYEQY
CDR3 length: 14; V gene: TRBV7-9; J gene: TRBJ2-5; CDR3 protein: ASSLAGGGGQETQY
CDR3 length: 13; V gene: TRBV7-2; J gene: TRBJ1-2; CDR3 protein: ASSLERQGDRGYT
CDR3 length: 12; V gene: TRBV6-5; J gene: TRBJ2-7; CDR3 protein: ASTLGGITYEQY
CDR3 length: 11; V gene: TRBV18; J gene: TRBJ1-1; CDR3 protein: ASSPGKAGGAF
CDR3 length: 11; V gene: TRBV4-3; J gene: TRBJ2-7; CDR3 protein: ASSQDRDSEQY
CDR3 length: 14; V gene: TRBV21-1; J gene: TRBJ2-5; CDR3 protein: ASSNPVGTGQETQY
CDR3 length: 14; V gene: TRBV19; J gene: TRBJ2-7; CDR3 protein: ASSINTGTSGIEQY
CDR3 length: 11; V gene: TRBV11-1; J gene: TRBJ1-2; CDR3 protein: ASSFQGAYGYT
CDR3 length: 13; V gene: TRBV4-2; J gene: TRBJ2-3; CDR3 protein: ASSQEASGGYTQY
CDR3 length: 13; V gene: TRBV7-9; J gene: TRBJ2-7; CDR3 protein: ASSPYRTGSYEQY
CDR3 length: 15; V gene: TRBV18; J gene: TRBJ2-1; CDR3 protein: ASSLQPKDSTYNEQF
CDR3 length: 13; V gene: TRBV5-1; J gene: TRBJ2-2; CDR3 protein: ASSLDGGITGELF
CDR3 length: 12; V gene: TRBV4-3; J gene: TRBJ1-2; CDR3 protein: ASSQGTGDFGYT
CDR3 length: 12; V gene: TRBV11-2; J gene: TRBJ2-7; CDR3 protein: ASSANRGAYEQY
CDR3 length: 12; V gene: TRBV7-2; J gene: TRBJ2-1; CDR3 protein: ASNTLGLDNEQF
CDR3 length: 11; V gene: TRBV28; J gene: TRBJ1-2; CDR3 protein: ASSPGGGGGYT
CDR3 length: 14; V gene: TRBV19; J gene: TRBJ2-7; CDR3 protein: ASSKGAGTGTYEQY
CDR3 length: 15; V gene: TRBV7-9; J gene: TRBJ1-6; CDR3 protein: ASSLVLLGSTNSPLH
CDR3 length: 13; V gene: TRBV4-1; J gene: TRBJ2-1; CDR3 protein: ASSQTSGAYNEQF
CDR3 length: 16; V gene: TRBV9; J gene: TRBJ2-1; CDR3 protein: ASSANLAGGNSYNEQF
CDR3 length: 15; V gene: TRBV2; J gene: TRBJ2-5; CDR3 protein: ASSDLPPGSLGETQY
CDR3 length: 14; V gene: TRBV6-1; J gene: TRBJ1-1; CDR3 protein: ASSAWGTYRDTEAF
CDR3 length: 15; V gene: TRBV4-2; J gene: TRBJ2-5; CDR3 protein: ASSQAGGSGGLETQY
CDR3 length: 14; V gene: TRBV5-6; J gene: TRBJ2-2; CDR3 protein: ASTRGEWANTGELF
CDR3 length: 12; V gene: TRBV6-5; J gene: TRBJ2-7; CDR3 protein: ASTMDRGPYEQY
CDR3 length: 14; V gene: TRBV9; J gene: TRBJ1-2; CDR3 protein: ASSDRRQGENYGYT
CDR3 length: 13; V gene: TRBV2; J gene: TRBJ1-4; CDR3 protein: ASSESRDTAEKLF
CDR3 length: 16; V gene: TRBV19; J gene: TRBJ1-5; CDR3 protein: ASSTPGQGVGGNQPQH